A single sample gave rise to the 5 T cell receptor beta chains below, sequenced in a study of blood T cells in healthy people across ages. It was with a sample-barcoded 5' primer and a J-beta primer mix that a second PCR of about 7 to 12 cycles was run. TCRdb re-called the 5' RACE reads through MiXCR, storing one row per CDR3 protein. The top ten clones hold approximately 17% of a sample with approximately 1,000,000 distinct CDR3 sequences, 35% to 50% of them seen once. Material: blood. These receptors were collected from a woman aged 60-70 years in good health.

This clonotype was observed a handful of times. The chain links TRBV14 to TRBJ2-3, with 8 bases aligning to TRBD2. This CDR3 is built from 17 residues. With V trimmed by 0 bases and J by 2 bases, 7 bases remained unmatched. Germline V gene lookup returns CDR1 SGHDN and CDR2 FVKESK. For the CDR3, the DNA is TGTGCCAGCAGCCAAGATTTCGCGGGAGGACTCACAGATACGCAGTATTTT. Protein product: CASSQDFAGGLTDTQYF.

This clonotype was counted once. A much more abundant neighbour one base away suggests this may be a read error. The CDR3 DNA reads as TGCGCCAGCAGCCAGACATTAAGCTCCTACGATGAGCAGTTCTTC. This sequence encodes CASSQTLSSYDEQFF. The chain combines TRBV4-1 with TRBJ2-1; no reliable D call. Germline assignment: CDR1 MGHRA and CDR2 YSYEKL. The CDR3 length is 15 residues.

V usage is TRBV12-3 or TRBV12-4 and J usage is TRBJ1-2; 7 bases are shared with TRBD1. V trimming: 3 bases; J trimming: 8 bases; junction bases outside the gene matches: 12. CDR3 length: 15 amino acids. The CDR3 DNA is TGTGCCAGCAGTTTTGCCGACAGGGCGACGGCGGGCTACACCTTC. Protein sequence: CASSFADRATAGYTF.

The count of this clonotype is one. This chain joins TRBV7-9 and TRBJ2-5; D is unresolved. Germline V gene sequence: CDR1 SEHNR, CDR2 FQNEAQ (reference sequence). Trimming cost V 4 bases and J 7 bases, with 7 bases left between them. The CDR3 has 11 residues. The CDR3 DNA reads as TGTGCCAGCAGCTACCCGGGGACCCAGTACTTC. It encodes CASSYPGTQYF.

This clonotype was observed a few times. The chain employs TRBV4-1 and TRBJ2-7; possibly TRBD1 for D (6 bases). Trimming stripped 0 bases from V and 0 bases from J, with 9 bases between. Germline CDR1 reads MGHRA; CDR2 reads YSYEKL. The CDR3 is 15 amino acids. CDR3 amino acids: CASSQEWDTSYEQYF. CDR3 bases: TGCGCCAGCAGCCAAGAGTGGGACACCTCCTACGAGCAGTACTTC.